The 8 T cell receptor beta chains listed next were all sequenced from one sample in a study of shared clonotypes between healthy human individuals. Sequencing was performed with immunoSEQ multiplex PCR; in TCRdb, only in-frame clones are kept and a portion is missing. The profile covers about 1.5 million clones, with over 95% appearing a single time and 1.2% taken by the ten largest. Sequenced sample: naive CD4+ T cells sorted from blood. The subset is: CD45RA+ positively selected. Source of these receptors: a man aged 30 to 45 in good health.

The chain has TRBV7-9 and TRBJ2-1; 8 bases are a match to TRBD2. Germline lookup yields CDR1 SEHNR and CDR2 FQNEAQ (reference sequence). V shed 5 bases, J shed 2 bases, and the junction held 8 bases outside the gene matches. There are 16 residues in the CDR3. The CDR3 loop reads CASSPKSGSAYNEQFF. CDR3 sequence (DNA): TGTGCCAGCAGCCCGAAAAGCGGGAGCGCCTACAATGAGCAGTTCTTC.

The V gene is TRBV19, the J gene TRBJ2-7; 9 bases map to TRBD2. CDR3 size: 13 residues. V lost 4 bases and J lost 6; bases outside the gene matches: 4. In germline, CDR1 is LNHDA, CDR2 SQIVND (reference sequence). The CDR3: CASSSGRAFEQYF. CDR3 sequence (DNA): TGTGCCAGTAGTAGCGGGAGGGCGTTCGAGCAGTACTTC. Supplemented by reference TRBV19 and TRBJ2-7, the full variable domain reads DGGITQSPKYLFRKEGQNVTLSCEQNLNHDAMYWYRQDPGQGLRLIYYSQIVNDFQKGDIAEGYSVSREKKESFPLTVTSAQKNPTAFYLCASSSGRAFEQYFGPGTRLTVT.

The chain carries TRBV5-1 and TRBJ2-7; TRBD1 aligns across 12 bases. CDR3 length: 15 amino acids. Germline trimming cut 3 bases from V and 5 bases from J; bases unmatched to any gene: 6. Germline CDR1 is SGHRS and CDR2 is YFSETQ. The CDR3 sequence is CASSSKGQGAHEQYF. Written as DNA, the CDR3 is TGCGCCAGCAGCTCGAAGGGACAGGGGGCACACGAGCAGTACTTC.

The gene calls are TRBV9 and TRBJ2-1, with 13 bases that match TRBD2. The CDR3 spans 18 residues. CDR1 is SGDLS and CDR2 is YYNGEE in the germline V gene. The V gene end was trimmed by 0 bases and the J gene end by 4 bases; junction bases not matched to a gene: 7. The CDR3 sequence is CASSVGPGLAGEYNEQFF. The CDR3 DNA follows: TGTGCCAGCAGCGTAGGTCCAGGACTAGCGGGAGAGTACAATGAGCAGTTCTTC.

In its sample, this clone was seen once. This chain joins TRBV7-2 and TRBJ2-7; no reliable D call. V shed 3 bases and J shed 3 bases, with 9 bases lying between them. The CDR3 loop spans 13 amino acids. Germline V gene lookup returns CDR1 SGHTA and CDR2 FQGNSA. Here the CDR3 DNA reads TGTGCCAGCAGCTTCGGACCGAGCTACGAGCAGTACTTC. Its translation is CASSFGPSYEQYF.

This clone occurred a few times. This specimen includes other DNA sequences encoding the same CDR3. The chain combines TRBV30 with TRBJ1-1; D is perhaps TRBD1 (5 bases). V shed 0 bases and J shed 4 bases, with 6 bases lying between them. Germline-derived CDR1 and CDR2 are GTSNPN and SVGIG (reference sequence). The length of the CDR3 is 12 residues. The CDR3 coding sequence is TGTGCCTGGAGTGTGAGGGGCACTGAAGCTTTCTTT. This codes for CAWSVRGTEAFF.

J is TRBJ2-7 and V is TRBV7-2, with D perhaps TRBD2 (5 bases). The V gene lost 7 bases and the J gene lost 2 bases, with 15 bases spanning the gap. CDR3 length: 14 residues. Germline loops: CDR1 SGHTA, CDR2 FQGNSA. The chain's CDR3 is CASIQIGLPYEQYF. The CDR3 DNA is TGTGCCAGCATCCAGATTGGACTGCCCTACGAGCAGTACTTC.

This chain uses TRBV14 with TRBJ2-3; D is ambiguous. CDR3 size: 15 residues. V was pared by 1 base and J by 2 bases, with 10 bases between. In germline, CDR1 is SGHDN, CDR2 FVKESK. CDR3 nucleotides: TGTGCCAGCAGCCAAGGGGCCGGCCACACAGATACGCAGTATTTT. This gives the protein CASSQGAGHTDTQYF.